These 21 T cell receptor beta chains share one sample of origin, sequenced in a study of cytomegalovirus exposure and HLA in healthy donors. Measured with immunoSEQ multiplex PCR; TCRdb has only the in-frame clones, and not every one. The repertoire holds 65,000 to 80,000 clones, with 94% as singletons. Sequencing was performed on PBMCs. The receptors were sampled from a woman aged 18-29 years in good health and CMV-seropositive.

The V call is TRBV9, the J call TRBJ1-1; TRBD1 is a possible D gene (6 bases). The V end lost 0 bases, the J end lost 1 base, and 10 bases lay between the germline ends. CDR1 SGDLS and CDR2 YYNGEE come from the germline V gene. The CDR3 is 15 residues long. CDR3 residues: CASSVDSRGNTEAFF. CDR3 bases: TGTGCCAGCAGCGTAGATTCCAGGGGGAACACTGAAGCTTTCTTT.

This clone was observed a handful of times. This chain uses TRBV27 with TRBJ1-6, with TRBD1 identical over 7 bases. The germline CDR1 and CDR2 sequences are MNHEY and SMNVEV (reference sequence). The CDR3 length is 14 residues. Trimming at V came to 6 bases and at J to 6 bases, leaving 5 bases not matched to a gene. The chain's CDR3 is CASRGTVINSPLHF. The DNA of the CDR3 is TGTGCCAGCAGAGGGACAGTTATTAATTCACCCCTCCACTTT.

The chain employs TRBV6-5 and TRBJ2-7; D may be TRBD2 (7 bases). The CDR3 runs 15 residues. Trimming removed 5 bases at V and 1 base at J, with 15 bases between. The germline gives CDR1 MNHEY, CDR2 SVGAGI. The CDR3, as DNA: TGTGCCAGCAGTGCCGACGCGGGGGCGTCCTACGAGCAGTACTTC. Translated, it gives CASSADAGASYEQYF.

This chain connects TRBV19 to TRBJ1-5; D is undetermined. Germline V lookup: CDR1 LNHDA, CDR2 SQIVND (reference sequence). The CDR3 has 14 amino acids. The V gene lost 3 bases and the J gene lost 4 bases, with 10 bases spanning the gap. The CDR3 reads CASSIAGQNQPQHF. In DNA form, the CDR3 reads TGTGCCAGTAGTATCGCAGGCCAGAATCAGCCCCAGCATTTT.

In DNA form, the CDR3 reads TGTGCCACCAGCAGAGATCGTAGGGGTTACTTGACCCAGTACTTC. Translated: CATSRDRRGYLTQYF. This chain links TRBV15 with TRBJ2-5; possibly TRBD1 for D (5 bases). The germline CDR1 and CDR2 sequences are LNHNV and YYDKDF (reference sequence). Trimming cost V 0 bases and J 7 bases, with 15 bases left between them. The length of the CDR3 is 15 residues.

The V and J genes are TRBV28 and TRBJ2-2; possibly TRBD2 for D (7 bases). V was trimmed by 3 bases and J by 5 bases, leaving 16 bases between them. Germline V CDR1 and CDR2: MDHEN, SYDVKM. The CDR3 covers 16 residues. The CDR3 here is CASSFVGGLRTGELFF. In nucleotides, the CDR3 is TGTGCCAGCAGTTTTGTCGGGGGGCTGAGGACCGGGGAGCTGTTTTTT.

This clone was picked up one time. The CDR3 sequence: CASSQTPRETQYF. DNA for the CDR3: TGCGCCAGCAGCCAAACACCGCGGGAGACCCAGTACTTC. The chain couples TRBV4-3 to TRBJ2-5, with unresolved D. This CDR3 has 13 amino acids. V was shortened by 2 bases and J by 5 bases, with 9 bases between the two germline ends. CDR1 is LGHNA and CDR2 is YSLEER in the germline V gene.

The chain links TRBV5-1 to TRBJ2-2, with 12 nucleotides matching TRBD2. The CDR3 runs to 16 residues. V shed 0 bases, J shed 6 bases, and the junction held 3 bases outside the gene matches. CDR1 SGHRS and CDR2 YFSETQ come from the germline V gene. The CDR3 DNA reads as TGCGCCAGCAGCTTGGCTAGCGGGAGGGGTTCCGGGGAGCTGTTTTTT. This encodes CASSLASGRGSGELFF.

This clone showed up just once. The chain carries TRBV27 and TRBJ2-1, with D possibly being TRBD1 (5 bases). Germline V gene data show CDR1 as MNHEY and CDR2 as SMNVEV (reference sequence). With 3 bases removed from V and 8 bases from J, the gap between germline ends came to 14 bases. There are 14 residues in the CDR3. CDR3 residues: CASSFWQGIDEQFF. CDR3 nucleotide sequence: TGTGCCAGCAGTTTTTGGCAGGGTATCGATGAGCAGTTCTTC.

The gene calls are TRBV6-5 and TRBJ2-7, with a weak D call TRBD1 (6 bases). CDR1 is MNHEY and CDR2 is SVGAGI in the germline V gene. V dropped 4 bases and J dropped 7 bases, with 14 bases sitting between them. The CDR3 has 13 amino acids. In DNA, the CDR3 is TGTGCCAGCAGTTCGACAGGACCCGGGGAGCAGTACTTC. Protein product: CASSSTGPGEQYF.

The V gene is TRBV2, the J gene TRBJ1-4; D perhaps matches TRBD1 (6 bases). V was clipped by 8 bases and J by 8 bases, with 12 bases between them. CDR3 length: 12 residues. Germline-derived CDR1 and CDR2 are SNHLY and FYNNEI. This CDR3 is CASAGEGEKLFF. The DNA for the CDR3 is TGTGCCAGCGCAGGGGAGGGAGAAAAACTGTTTTTT.

The chain uses TRBV7-2 and TRBJ1-1, with 9 bases matching TRBD1. The CDR3 has 15 residues. Trimming removed 2 bases from V and 4 bases from J; junction bases left unmatched: 5. Germline V gene data show CDR1 as SGHTA and CDR2 as FQGNSA. CDR3 bases: TGTGCCAGCAGCTTACAGACAGGGGGGGGCACTGAAGCTTTCTTT. Its protein product is CASSLQTGGGTEAFF.

The chain's CDR3 is CASSPTSGGAFEQFF. DNA for the CDR3: TGTGCCAGCAGTCCCACTAGCGGGGGGGCCTTTGAGCAGTTCTTC. This chain connects TRBV6-1 to TRBJ2-1; 13 bases match TRBD2. CDR1 is MNHNS, CDR2 SASEGT, per germline. The CDR3 covers 15 residues. Losses at the gene ends were 5 bases for V and 9 bases for J; bases not matched to a gene: 7.

The chain carries TRBV5-1 and TRBJ2-3; a weak D match, TRBD2 (7 bases). The CDR3 extends over 14 amino acids. The germline CDR1 and CDR2 sequences are SGHRS and YFSETQ. Trimming removed 6 bases at V and 1 base at J, with 12 bases between. CDR3 nucleotides: TGCGCCAGCATTGCGGGGGCCGGCACAGATACGCAGTATTTT. It yields the protein CASIAGAGTDTQYF. Combining the CDR3 with reference TRBV5-1 and TRBJ2-3 gives the whole variable domain KAGVTQTPRYLIKTRGQQVTLSCSPISGHRSVSWYQQTPGQGLQFLFEYFSETQRNKGNFPGRFSGRQFSNSRSEMNVSTLELGDSALYLCASIAGAGTDTQYFGPGTRLTVL.

The sample holds one count of this clone. The chain recombines TRBV7-2 with TRBJ1-2; possible D gene TRBD1, 5 bases. The V end was cut by 4 bases, the J end by 8 bases, with 20 bases between. This CDR3 is 15 amino acids long. The germline CDR1 and CDR2 sequences are SGHTA and FQGNSA. The CDR3 DNA is TGTGCCAGCAGCTATAGCGGGCCAGGGAGTCCCGGCTACACCTTC. It translates to CASSYSGPGSPGYTF.

This rearrangement joins TRBV2 to TRBJ2-1; TRBD2 might be the D (6 bases). The length of the CDR3 is 14 residues. The V end lost 6 bases, the J end lost 12 bases, and 21 bases lay between the germline ends. The germline V gene has CDR1 SNHLY and CDR2 FYNNEI. CDR3 sequence reads: CASRLALTNEGQFF. CDR3 nucleotides: TGTGCCAGCAGACTAGCTCTTACCAATGAGGGGCAGTTCTTC.

The chain carries TRBV4-2 and TRBJ1-1; TRBD1 aligns across 7 bases. Germline V gives CDR1 LGHNA, CDR2 YNFKEQ. V dropped 2 bases and J dropped 11; count of bases not matched to a gene: 11. The CDR3 is made up of 14 amino acids. In nucleotides, the CDR3 is TGTGCCAGCAGCCAACCTTCCCTGGACAGGCAGGCTTTCTTT. Translating gives CASSQPSLDRQAFF.

V is TRBV7-8 and J is TRBJ2-1, with D perhaps TRBD2 (5 bases). With 0 bases removed from V and 3 bases from J, the gap between germline ends came to 30 bases. CDR1 is SGHVS and CDR2 is FQNEAQ in the germline V gene. There are 22 residues in the CDR3. CDR3 protein: CASSLAAVVLNSLASSYNEQFF. Here the CDR3 DNA reads TGTGCCAGCAGCTTAGCGGCGGTCGTTTTAAATTCCTTGGCTAGCAGCTACAATGAGCAGTTCTTC.

The gene calls are TRBV6-5 and TRBJ1-2, with D hard to call. V lost 4 bases and J lost 6, with 6 bases in between. The CDR3 runs to 11 residues. Germline V gene sequence: CDR1 MNHEY, CDR2 SVGAGI. The CDR3 bases are TGTGCCAGCAGTTCTATCCATGGCTACACCTTC. The encoded protein is CASSSIHGYTF.

The rearrangement links TRBV7-6 to TRBJ2-3, with 8 bases matching TRBD2. V was pared by 5 bases and J by 2 bases, with 6 bases of the junction left unmatched. CDR3 size: 15 residues. Germline loops: CDR1 SGHVS, CDR2 FNYEAQ. CDR3 bases: TGTGCCAGCAGCGTTAGCGGGGCAAACACAGATACGCAGTATTTT. Amino acid sequence: CASSVSGANTDTQYF.

A note on this clone: One junction end does not reproduce the germline sequence, and a read error may be involved. The chain is built from TRBV5-1 and TRBJ2-7; D is possibly TRBD2 (6 bases). The CDR3 sequence is 12 residues long. CDR1 SGHRS and CDR2 YFSETQ come from the germline V gene. The chain's CDR3 is CASRLGEDEQYF. The DNA of the CDR3 is TGCGCCAGCAGATTGGGGGAGGACGAGCAGTACTTC.